This TCR beta chain was recorded in a study of shared clonotypes between healthy human individuals. Donors were healthy HIV-negative adults without recent acute infections or vaccinations. As processed by the authors: Junction-only sequences without quality scores came from ImmunoSEQ, so filtering differed. TCRdb's table, derived via immunoSEQ multiplex PCR, lists solely in-frame clones and lacks some. D and trimming were read from the DNA, whereas the V and J calls and clone size are those reported in that table. The data contain roughly 1,600,000 clones, roughly 98.5% of them singletons. As concerns this clone: The target antigen is unknown.

Notes on the study in general: Shared clonotypes across all four donors exceeded non-shared ones in generation probability. Sharing across four donors was highest in naive CD4 (around 5%) and lowest in memory CD8 (around 0.4%).

Deletions cut 10 bases from V and 3 bases from J, with 15 bases between. Germline V gene lookup returns CDR1 MNHNS and CDR2 SASEGT. This CDR3 contains 14 residues. This sequence originates from a man aged 25 to 40 in good health. The J gene is TRBJ2-2, the V gene TRBV6-1; tentative D call: TRBD1 (7 bases). The sample was naive CD4+ T cells sorted from blood. The subset denotes: CD45RA+ positively selected. The CDR3, as DNA: TGTGCCAACAGGCGGGACAGCTACACCGGGGAGCTGTTTTTT. Encoded protein: CANRRDSYTGELFF.